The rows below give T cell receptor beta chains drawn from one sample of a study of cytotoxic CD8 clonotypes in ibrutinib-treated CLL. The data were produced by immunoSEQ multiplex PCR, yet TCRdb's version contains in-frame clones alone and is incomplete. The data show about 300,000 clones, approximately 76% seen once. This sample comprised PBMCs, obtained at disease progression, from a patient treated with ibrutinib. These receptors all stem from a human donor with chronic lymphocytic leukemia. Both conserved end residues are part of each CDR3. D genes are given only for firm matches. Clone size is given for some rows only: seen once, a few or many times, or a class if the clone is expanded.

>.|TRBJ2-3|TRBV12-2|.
TGTGCAAGTCGCTTAGTTGGAGATACGCAGTATTTT
CASRLVGDTQYF
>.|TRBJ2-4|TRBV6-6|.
TGTGCCAGCAGTTACGGACGGGACATGAAGTACTTC
CASSYGRDMKYF
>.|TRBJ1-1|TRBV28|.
TGTGCCAGCAGTCCACCTGGGGTATTCGGGGAAGCTTTCTTT
CASSPPGVFGEAFF
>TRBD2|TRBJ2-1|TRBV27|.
TGTGCCAGCAGTATCCTAACCTGGACTAGCGGGAGTGTGAATGAGCAGTTCTTC
CASSILTWTSGSVNEQFF
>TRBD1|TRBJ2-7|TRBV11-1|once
TGTGCCAGCAGCCCCTGGGACAGTCCAAGCTCCTACGAGCAGTACTTC
CASSPWDSPSSYEQYF
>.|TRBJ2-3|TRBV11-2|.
TGTGCCAGCAGCTTAGATCCAACGCAGTATTTT
CASSLDPTQYF
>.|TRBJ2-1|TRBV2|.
TGTGCCAGCAGACACAGGATGAGCTCCTACAATGAGCAGTTCTTC
CASRHRMSSYNEQFF
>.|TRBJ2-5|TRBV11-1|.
TGTGCCAGCAGCTTTGTGACCGGGGGCCAAGAGACCCAGTACTTC
CASSFVTGGQETQYF
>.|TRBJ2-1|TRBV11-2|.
TGTGCCAGCAGCCCCGCCGACTACCTAATGGGGAATGAGCAGTTCTTC
CASSPADYLMGNEQFF
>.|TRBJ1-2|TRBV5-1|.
TGCGCCAGCAGCTTGGCCATAGGGAACTATGGCTACACCTTC
CASSLAIGNYGYTF